Listed below are T cell receptor beta chains from one sample, sequenced in a study of blood T cell repertoires in COVID-19. TCRdb's copy holds only in-frame clones and misses some; the assay was immunoSEQ multiplex PCR. Of approximately 68,000 clones in the sample, around 87% were seen once. Sample: peripheral blood. These TCRs come from a man aged 50 or older with active COVID-19. The CDR3 runs from the conserved cysteine through the conserved F or W. Fields, in order: V gene, J gene, D gene, clone size, CDR3 DNA, CDR3 protein. The D gene is left open where the match is weak. Expanded clones get a size class; other rows say once, few or many, or leave the size out.

>TRBV7-9|TRBJ2-3|NA|NA
TGTGCCAGCAGCTTAGGAGCGGGTACGCAGTATTTT
CASSLGAGTQYF
>TRBV18|TRBJ2-1|TRBD2|NA
TGTGCCAGCTCACCGGGACTAGCGGACAATGAGCAGTTCTTC
CASSPGLADNEQFF
>TRBV27|TRBJ2-1|NA|NA
TGTGCCAGCAGTTTGGGAGGCGGGGAGCAGTTCTTC
CASSLGGGEQFF
>TRBV7-3|TRBJ1-2|TRBD1|NA
TGTGCCAGCAGCATTGACCGGGACAGGGTGGTTGGCTACACCTTC
CASSIDRDRVVGYTF
>TRBV19|TRBJ1-5|TRBD1|few
TGTGCCAGTAGCATAATAGACAGGGCGGGGAGCAATCAGCCCCAGCATTTT
CASSIIDRAGSNQPQHF
>TRBV6-5|TRBJ1-4|TRBD1|NA
TGTGCCAGCAGTTCCCAGGGACAGGGGGTTCAAAAACTGTTTTTT
CASSSQGQGVQKLFF
>TRBV12-3/TRBV12-4|TRBJ1-6|NA|NA
TGTGCCAGCACTGTGTCCGACCCCGGGGCCCTCCACTTT
CASTVSDPGALHF
>TRBV4-1|TRBJ2-3|TRBD2|NA
TGCGCCAGCAGCCAGGGTGCCGGGAGGGACGGAGATACGCAGTATTTT
CASSQGAGRDGDTQYF
>TRBV7-2|TRBJ2-7|TRBD1|NA
TGTGCCAGCAGCTTATCCCGGACAGGGATGGGATACTACGAGCAGTACTTC
CASSLSRTGMGYYEQYF
>TRBV28|TRBJ2-1|TRBD2|NA
TGTGCCAGCAGTTCCGGGACTATCTCAAGGCAGTTCTTC
CASSSGTISRQFF
>TRBV15|TRBJ2-2|NA|once
TGTGCCACCAGCACCACTTACGTCAAGACCGGGGAGCTGTTTTTT
CATSTTYVKTGELFF
>TRBV5-1|TRBJ2-7|NA|NA
TGCGCCAGCAGCCAGGGTTCCTACGAGCAGTACTTC
CASSQGSYEQYF
>TRBV19|TRBJ1-2|TRBD1|NA
TGTGCCAGTAGGACCGGGGGCCAGGGGGCCTATGGCTACACCTTC
CASRTGGQGAYGYTF
>TRBV5-4|TRBJ2-7|TRBD1|NA
TGTGCCAGCAGCGCACCCCCGGGACAGGGAGGCTACGAGCAGTACTTC
CASSAPPGQGGYEQYF
>TRBV27|TRBJ2-6|NA|NA
TGTGCCAGCAGTTTATTTTTTACAGGAACGCCCTCTGGGGCCAACGTCCTGACTTTC
CASSLFFTGTPSGANVLTF
>TRBV19|TRBJ2-1|NA|NA
TGTGCCAGTAGTATAACGGCAGGAAATGAGCAGTTCTTC
CASSITAGNEQFF
>TRBV5-1|TRBJ1-1|NA|NA
TGCGCCAGCAGCGACAGAACCAATTCGAACACTGAAGCTTTCTTT
CASSDRTNSNTEAFF
>TRBV5-6|TRBJ2-1|TRBD1|NA
TGTGCCAGCAGCTTGGGGACAGGGGGCACGAGGGACAATGAGCAGTTCTTC
CASSLGTGGTRDNEQFF
>TRBV27|TRBJ2-7|NA|NA
TGTGCCAGCAGTTTATACGGGACTGGGAGGGGGGGTTTGGACGAGCAGTACTTC
CASSLYGTGRGGLDEQYF
>TRBV20-1|TRBJ2-7|TRBD1|NA
TGCAGTGCTAGTGAAGGGACAGCCCGCCACGAGCAGTACTTC
CSASEGTARHEQYF
>TRBV19|TRBJ1-1|TRBD1|NA
TGTGCCAGCAAAACACAGGGGGACCCTTGGTTGGTCACTGAAGCTTTCTTT
CASKTQGDPWLVTEAFF
>TRBV7-9|TRBJ2-1|NA|NA
TGTGCCAGCAGCCTATCCGGGACCAGGGGAGGGGATGAGCAGTTCTTC
CASSLSGTRGGDEQFF
>TRBV28|TRBJ2-1|TRBD2|NA
TGTGCCAGCAGTTTAACGTCTAGCGGGGGGCCGGAGCAGTTCTTC
CASSLTSSGGPEQFF
>TRBV7-9|TRBJ2-3|NA|NA
TGTGCCAGCAGCGATAGCGGTACAGATACGCAGTATTTT
CASSDSGTDTQYF